These 16 T cell receptor beta chains were all obtained from the same sample, sequenced in a study of blood T cell repertoires in COVID-19. Sequencing was performed with immunoSEQ multiplex PCR; in TCRdb, only in-frame clones are kept and a portion is missing. Of 100,000 to 150,000 clones listed, roughly 80% are singletons. The sample comprised peripheral blood. These receptors were taken from a human donor in a cohort sampled during active COVID-19.

The rearrangement joins TRBV20-1 to TRBJ2-1; D is perhaps TRBD2 (6 bases). The CDR3 sequence is 15 residues long. Germline V gene lookup returns CDR1 DFQATT and CDR2 SNEGSKA (reference sequence). With 3 bases removed from V and 4 bases from J, the gap between germline ends came to 16 bases. The DNA for the CDR3 is TGCAGTGCTAGTTCCCAGCGGAGGGCATACAATGAGCAGTTCTTC. It yields the protein CSASSQRRAYNEQFF.

CDR3 nucleotides: TGCGCCAGCAGCTTGGGACTAGCGGGAGTCTCGGCAGATACGCAGTATTTT. It translates to CASSLGLAGVSADTQYF. The V call is TRBV5-1, the J call TRBJ2-3; 12 nucleotides line up with TRBD2. Per germline, CDR1 SGHRS and CDR2 YFSETQ. The CDR3 spans 17 residues. V was pared by 0 bases and J by 4 bases, with 6 bases of the junction left unmatched.

The V call is TRBV7-2, the J call TRBJ2-7, with unresolved D. Trimming took off 5 bases at V and 3 bases at J, with 17 bases between the two ends. Germline V lookup: CDR1 SGHTA, CDR2 FQGNSA. This CDR3 is built from 15 residues. The CDR3 bases are TGTGCCAGCAGCGCCGGGTTCAGTAAACACTACGAGCAGTACTTC. Protein product: CASSAGFSKHYEQYF.

The CDR3 loop is CASSTGTSGALSYNEQFF. The CDR3 nucleotides are TGTGCCAGCAGCACCGGGACTAGCGGGGCATTATCCTACAATGAGCAGTTCTTC. The chain has TRBV5-5 and TRBJ2-1; 13 nucleotides agree with TRBD2. The CDR3 has 18 amino acids. Looked up from germline, CDR1 is SGHKS and CDR2 is YYEKEE (reference sequence). V lost 4 bases to trimming and J lost 1 base; unmatched junction nucleotides: 8.

CDR3 loop: CASSPVGQANEKLFF. The CDR3 nucleotides are TGTGCCAGCTCACCGGTAGGACAGGCTAATGAAAAACTGTTTTTT. The rearrangement links TRBV18 to TRBJ1-4; 7 bases are a match to TRBD1. The CDR3 is 15 amino acids. The V gene end was trimmed by 3 bases and the J gene end by 3 bases; junction bases not matched to a gene: 4. Germline V lookup: CDR1 KGHSH, CDR2 LQKENI.

This clone was seen only once. The rearrangement uses TRBV7-2 and TRBJ2-1, with unresolved D. This CDR3 region has 14 residues. V was shortened by 2 bases and J by 2 bases, with 7 bases between the two germline ends. The germline CDR1 and CDR2 sequences are SGHTA and FQGNSA. The DNA of the CDR3 is TGTGCCAGCAGCTTATTGGGCACCTACAATGAGCAGTTCTTC. As protein: CASSLLGTYNEQFF. Full variable domain (missing parts from reference TRBV7-2 and TRBJ2-1): GAGVSQSPSNKVTEKGKDVELRCDPISGHTALYWYRQSLGQGLEFLIYFQGNSAPDKSGLPSDRFSAERTGGSVSTLTIQRTQQEDSAVYLCASSLLGTYNEQFFGPGTRLTVL.

The rearrangement uses TRBV27 and TRBJ1-1, with 7 bases fitting TRBD1. With 7 bases clipped from V and 1 base from J, the junction kept 3 bases outside the gene matches. Germline CDR1 is MNHEY and CDR2 is SMNVEV (reference sequence). CDR3 length: 13 residues. CDR3 sequence: CASNQGGNTEAFF. The CDR3 DNA follows: TGTGCCAGCAATCAGGGGGGGAACACTGAAGCTTTCTTT.

The genes are TRBV7-9 and TRBJ1-5; 11 positions agree with TRBD1. Germline V lookup: CDR1 SEHNR, CDR2 FQNEAQ (reference sequence). V dropped 11 bases and J dropped 6; count of bases not matched to a gene: 9. This CDR3 contains 14 residues. CDR3 protein: CAVGGQGGVQPQHF. The CDR3 bases are TGTGCCGTTGGGGGACAGGGGGGCGTTCAGCCCCAGCATTTT.

This clone was seen a few times. The CDR3 DNA is TGCGCCAGCAGCCAAATTCTCGGGAGGGACAGAGGATACTATGGCTACACCTTC. It encodes CASSQILGRDRGYYGYTF. This chain uses TRBV4-1 with TRBJ1-2; 7 bases are shared with TRBD1. Trimming removed 2 bases from V and 3 bases from J; junction bases left unmatched: 15. This CDR3 is 18 amino acids long. The V gene's germline CDR1 is MGHRA and CDR2 YSYEKL.

The chain carries TRBV18 and TRBJ2-5; maybe TRBD1 (5 bases). The V end was cut by 1 base, the J end by 4 bases, with 13 bases between. CDR1 is KGHSH and CDR2 is LQKENI in the germline V gene. The CDR3 length is 15 residues. CDR3 protein: CASSPLAGFRETQYF. The CDR3 nucleotides read TGTGCCAGCTCACCACTCGCAGGGTTTCGAGAGACCCAGTACTTC.

V is TRBV4-3 and J is TRBJ1-6; D gene ambiguous. With 0 bases removed from V and 0 bases from J, the gap between germline ends came to 9 bases. This CDR3 is built from 17 residues. Looked up from germline, CDR1 is LGHNA and CDR2 is YSLEER. The CDR3, as DNA: TGCGCCAGCAGCCAAGATACGGGAGGCTCCTATAATTCACCCCTCCACTTT. Translating it yields CASSQDTGGSYNSPLHF.

This chain uses TRBV6-5 with TRBJ2-1; 9 bases agree with TRBD2. The J segment lost 7 bases and the V segment lost 0 bases, leaving 7 bases of the junction unmatched. The CDR3 is made up of 16 amino acids. Germline V gene data show CDR1 as MNHEY and CDR2 as SVGAGI. The CDR3 is CASSYSGAGGENEQFF. The CDR3 DNA is TGTGCCAGCAGTTACTCTGGGGCGGGAGGGGAGAATGAGCAGTTCTTC.

The chain uses TRBV28 and TRBJ2-7; 7 nucleotides match TRBD2. This CDR3 comprises 15 residues. Trimming took 3 bases from V and 0 from J; bases not matched to a gene: 5. Germline V gives CDR1 MDHEN, CDR2 SYDVKM. The CDR3 sequence: CASSLASGDSYEQYF. The CDR3 region has the DNA TGTGCCAGCAGTTTGGCTAGCGGTGACTCCTACGAGCAGTACTTC. Full variable domain (rest looked up from reference TRBV28 and TRBJ2-7): DVKVTQSSRYLVKRTGEKVFLECVQDMDHENMFWYRQDPGLGLRLIYFSYDVKMKEKGDIPEGYSVSREKKERFSLILESASTNQTSMYLCASSLASGDSYEQYFGPGTRLTVT.

In nucleotides, the CDR3 is TGTGCCAGCTCACCACGGGTGGGAGGGCCGGGGAATGAGCAGTTCTTC. It codes for CASSPRVGGPGNEQFF. The chain recombines TRBV18 with TRBJ2-1, with 7 bases aligning to TRBD2. The germline gives CDR1 KGHSH, CDR2 LQKENI. V lost 1 base and J lost 7; bases outside the gene matches: 10. This CDR3 region has 16 residues.

V usage is TRBV28 and J usage is TRBJ1-2; 8 nucleotides agree with TRBD1. With 2 bases clipped from V and 1 base from J, the junction kept 3 bases outside the gene matches. The CDR3 totals 15 residues. Germline V gives CDR1 MDHEN, CDR2 SYDVKM. The CDR3 loop is CASSLQGASNYGYTF. The CDR3 region has the DNA TGTGCCAGCAGTTTACAGGGGGCCAGTAACTATGGCTACACCTTC.

This clone has more than one count but fewer than ten. The gene calls are TRBV28 and TRBJ1-1; tentatively, D is TRBD1 (5 bases). Per the germline V gene, CDR1 is MDHEN and CDR2 is SYDVKM. The CDR3 has 14 amino acids. V dropped 6 bases and J dropped 4 bases, with 15 bases sitting between them. CDR3 DNA: TGTGCCAGCAGAGCAGGGTTTGGGCGCACTGAAGCTTTCTTT. Translated: CASRAGFGRTEAFF.